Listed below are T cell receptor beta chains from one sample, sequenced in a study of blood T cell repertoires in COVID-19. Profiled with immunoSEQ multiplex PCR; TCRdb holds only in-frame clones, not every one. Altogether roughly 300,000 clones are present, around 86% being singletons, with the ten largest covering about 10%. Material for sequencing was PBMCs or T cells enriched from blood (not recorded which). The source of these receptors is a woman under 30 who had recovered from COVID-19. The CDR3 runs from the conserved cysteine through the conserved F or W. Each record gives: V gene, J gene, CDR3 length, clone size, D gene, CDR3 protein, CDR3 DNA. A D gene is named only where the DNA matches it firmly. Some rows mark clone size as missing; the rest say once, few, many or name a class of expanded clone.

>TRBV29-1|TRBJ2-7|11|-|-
CSVGSGDEQYF
TGCAGCGTAGGTTCGGGAGACGAGCAGTACTTC
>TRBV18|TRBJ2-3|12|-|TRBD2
CASSPQTSGKYF
TGTGCCAGCTCACCACAAACTAGCGGGAAATATTTT
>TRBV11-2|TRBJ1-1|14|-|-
CASSFQAAHTEAFF
TGTGCCAGCAGCTTCCAGGCCGCGCACACTGAAGCTTTCTTT
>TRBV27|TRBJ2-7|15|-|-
CASSYRTPGGSEQYF
TGTGCCAGCAGCTACCGGACCCCTGGAGGGAGCGAGCAGTACTTC
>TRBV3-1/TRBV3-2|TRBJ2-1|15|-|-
CASSLTVGGYNEQFF
TGTGCCAGCAGCCTCACGGTGGGAGGCTACAATGAGCAGTTCTTC
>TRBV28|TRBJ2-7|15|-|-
CASSSPARSIYEQYF
TGTGCCAGCAGTTCCCCAGCGCGGAGCATCTACGAGCAGTACTTC
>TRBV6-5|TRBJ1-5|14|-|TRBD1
CASRATGSSQPQHF
TGTGCCAGCAGGGCGACAGGGTCCAGCCAGCCCCAGCATTTT
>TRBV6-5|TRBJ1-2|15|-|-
CASSSGKQGIFGYTF
TGTGCCAGCAGTTCTGGGAAACAGGGAATTTTTGGCTACACCTTC
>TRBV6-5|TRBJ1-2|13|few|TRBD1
CASRPGQGSGYTF
TGTGCCAGCAGGCCCGGACAGGGTTCTGGCTACACCTTC
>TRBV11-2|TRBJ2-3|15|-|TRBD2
CASSPMGGSTDTQYF
TGTGCCAGCAGCCCGATGGGGGGGAGCACAGATACGCAGTATTTT
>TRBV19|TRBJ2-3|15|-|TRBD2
CASSIKAGGADTQYF
TGTGCCAGTAGTATTAAAGCGGGGGGTGCAGATACGCAGTATTTT
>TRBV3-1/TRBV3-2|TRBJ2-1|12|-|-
CASSQSVNEQFF
TGTGCCAGCAGCCAATCGGTCAATGAGCAGTTCTTC
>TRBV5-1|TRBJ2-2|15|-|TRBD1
CASSLRQGRSGELFF
TGCGCCAGCAGCCTTAGACAGGGAAGGTCCGGGGAGCTGTTTTTT
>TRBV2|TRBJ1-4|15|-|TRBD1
CASRPRQGFNEKLFF
TGTGCCAGCAGGCCCCGACAGGGGTTTAATGAAAAACTGTTTTTT
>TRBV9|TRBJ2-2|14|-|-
CASSVVQNTGELFF
TGTGCCAGCAGCGTAGTCCAGAACACCGGGGAGCTGTTTTTT
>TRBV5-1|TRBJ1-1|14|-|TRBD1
CASSWGQMNTEAFF
TGCGCCAGCAGCTGGGGACAGATGAACACTGAAGCTTTCTTT
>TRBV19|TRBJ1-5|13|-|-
CASKGGWVQPQHF
TGTGCCAGTAAAGGAGGGTGGGTTCAGCCCCAGCATTTT
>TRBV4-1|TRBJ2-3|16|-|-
CASSQPLQGLTDTQYF
TGCGCCAGCAGCCAGCCGCTCCAGGGACTCACAGATACGCAGTATTTT
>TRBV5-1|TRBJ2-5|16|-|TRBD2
CASSLVLAGAGETQYF
TGCGCCAGCAGCTTGGTTTTAGCGGGGGCCGGAGAGACCCAGTACTTC
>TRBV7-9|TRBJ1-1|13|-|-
CASSLWGGTEAFF
TGTGCCAGCAGCTTGTGGGGGGGCACTGAAGCTTTCTTT
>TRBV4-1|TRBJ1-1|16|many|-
CASSQDPQGWDTEAFF
TGCGCCAGCAGCCAAGATCCCCAGGGCTGGGACACTGAAGCTTTCTTT
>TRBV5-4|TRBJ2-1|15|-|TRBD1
CASSAGTGAYNEQFF
TGTGCCAGCAGCGCCGGGACAGGGGCCTACAATGAGCAGTTCTTC
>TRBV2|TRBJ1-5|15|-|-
CASSVWGGGNQPQHF
TGTGCCAGCAGTGTATGGGGAGGAGGCAATCAGCCCCAGCATTTT
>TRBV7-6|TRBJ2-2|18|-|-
CASSLGGAGRANTGELFF
TGTGCCAGCAGCTTAGGAGGGGCGGGGAGAGCGAACACCGGGGAGCTGTTTTTT
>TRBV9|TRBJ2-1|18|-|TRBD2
CASSVDLSGNWPYNEQFF
TGTGCCAGCAGCGTAGATCTTAGCGGGAACTGGCCCTACAATGAGCAGTTCTTC
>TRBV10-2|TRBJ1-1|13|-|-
CASGGGADTEAFF
TGCGCCAGCGGCGGGGGAGCGGACACTGAAGCTTTCTTT
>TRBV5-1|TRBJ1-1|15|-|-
CASSLDRVANTEAFF
TGCGCCAGCAGCTTGGACCGGGTTGCGAACACTGAAGCTTTCTTT
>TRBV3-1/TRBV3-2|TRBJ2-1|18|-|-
CASSPTWGRELSYNEQFF
TGTGCCAGCAGCCCTACTTGGGGGCGGGAGCTCTCCTACAATGAGCAGTTCTTC
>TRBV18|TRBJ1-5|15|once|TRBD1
CASSPTGGSNQPQHF
TGTGCCAGCTCCCCGACAGGGGGCAGCAATCAGCCCCAGCATTTT
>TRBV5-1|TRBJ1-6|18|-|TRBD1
CASSLGRWDRANNSPLHF
TGCGCCAGCAGCTTGGGAAGGTGGGACAGGGCTAATAATTCACCCCTCCACTTT
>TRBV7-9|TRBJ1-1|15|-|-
CASSLDRGRNAEAFF
TGTGCCAGCAGCTTAGACCGGGGTCGTAACGCTGAAGCTTTCTTT
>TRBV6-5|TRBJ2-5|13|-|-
CASSPTVQETQYF
TGTGCCAGCAGTCCGACAGTACAAGAGACCCAGTACTTC
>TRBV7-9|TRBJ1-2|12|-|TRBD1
CARGQGADGYTF
TGTGCCAGGGGGCAGGGGGCAGACGGCTACACCTTC
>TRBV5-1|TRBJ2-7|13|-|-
CASSPDGAYEQYF
TGCGCCAGCAGCCCGGACGGGGCCTACGAGCAGTACTTC
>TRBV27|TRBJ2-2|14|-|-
CASSIYSQAGELFF
TGTGCCAGCAGCATATACTCACAGGCCGGGGAGCTGTTTTTT
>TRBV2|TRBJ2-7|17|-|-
CASSESGWAASSYEQYF
TGTGCCAGCAGTGAATCGGGGTGGGCAGCAAGCTCCTACGAGCAGTACTTC
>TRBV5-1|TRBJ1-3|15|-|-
CASSSGQSSGNTIYF
TGCGCCAGCAGCTCTGGACAGAGCTCTGGAAACACCATATATTTT
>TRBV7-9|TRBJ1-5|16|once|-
CASSSSGTTSNQPQHF
TGTGCCAGCAGCTCCTCCGGGACAACTTCCAATCAGCCCCAGCATTTT
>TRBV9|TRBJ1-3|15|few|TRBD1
CASSVRGLSGNTIYF
TGTGCCAGCAGCGTAAGGGGGCTGTCTGGAAACACCATATATTTT
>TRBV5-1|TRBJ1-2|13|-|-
CASSEQSDYGYTF
TGCGCCAGCAGCGAGCAATCGGACTATGGCTACACCTTC
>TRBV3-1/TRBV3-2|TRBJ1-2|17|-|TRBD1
CASSLYGTGTVHYGYTF
TGTGCCAGCAGCCTATACGGGACAGGGACGGTCCACTATGGCTACACCTTC
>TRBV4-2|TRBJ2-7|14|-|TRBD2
CASSQGAGAAEQYF
TGTGCCAGCAGCCAAGGAGCGGGAGCGGCGGAGCAGTACTTC
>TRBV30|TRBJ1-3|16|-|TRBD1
CAWSPKQGATGNTIYF
TGTGCCTGGAGTCCCAAACAGGGGGCAACTGGAAACACCATATATTTT
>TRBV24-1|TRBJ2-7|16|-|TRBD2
CATSDLGSGRVYEQYF
TGTGCCACCAGTGATTTGGGTAGCGGGAGAGTCTACGAGCAGTACTTC
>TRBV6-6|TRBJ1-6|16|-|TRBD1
CASSRGGGTGRSHLHF
TGTGCCAGCAGTCGAGGGGGGGGGACAGGGAGATCTCATCTCCACTTT